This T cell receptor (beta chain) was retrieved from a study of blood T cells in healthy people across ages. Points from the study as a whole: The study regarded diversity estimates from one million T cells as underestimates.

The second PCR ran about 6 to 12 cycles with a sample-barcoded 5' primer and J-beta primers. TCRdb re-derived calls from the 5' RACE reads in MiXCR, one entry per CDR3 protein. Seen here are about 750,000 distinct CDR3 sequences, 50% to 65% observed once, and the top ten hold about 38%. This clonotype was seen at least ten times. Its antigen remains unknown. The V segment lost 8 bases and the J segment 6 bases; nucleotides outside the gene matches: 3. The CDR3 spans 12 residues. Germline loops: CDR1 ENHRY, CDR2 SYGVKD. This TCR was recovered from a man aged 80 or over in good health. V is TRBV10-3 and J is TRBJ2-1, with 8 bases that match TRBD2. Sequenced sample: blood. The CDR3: CAIGGLVNEQFF. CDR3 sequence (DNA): TGTGCCATCGGGGGACTAGTCAATGAGCAGTTCTTC.